The 30 T cell receptor beta chains presented below share a single source sample, sequenced in a study of cytomegalovirus exposure and HLA in healthy donors. PCR used 60 Vbeta primers and 13 Jbeta primers. Sequencing used immunoSEQ multiplex PCR; TCRdb keeps in-frame clones, though not all of them. The data contain roughly 180,000 clones, about 80% of them singletons. The source material was PBMCs. These receptors were taken from a woman in her twenties or thirties in good health and CMV-seronegative.

This rearrangement joins TRBV18 to TRBJ2-3; TRBD1 agrees at 10 bases. The J segment lost 1 base and the V segment lost 3 bases, leaving 4 bases of the junction unmatched. CDR3 length equals 16 residues. The V gene's germline CDR1 is KGHSH and CDR2 LQKENI. CDR3 coding DNA: TGTGCCAGCTCACCGACAGGGGGCGTTCGCACAGATACGCAGTATTTT. It codes for CASSPTGGVRTDTQYF.

This clone has only a few counts. The chain recombines TRBV11-2 with TRBJ1-2, with 8 bases lining up with TRBD1. V dropped 1 base and J dropped 6; count of bases not matched to a gene: 4. The length of the CDR3 is 14 residues. CDR1 SGHAT and CDR2 FQNNGV come from the germline V gene. The CDR3 protein is CASSLAGTGHGYTF. The CDR3, as DNA: TGTGCCAGCAGCTTAGCAGGGACAGGACATGGCTACACCTTC.

The V and J genes are TRBV6-5 and TRBJ2-7; tentatively, D is TRBD2 (6 bases). Deletions cut 0 bases from V and 4 bases from J, with 13 bases between. This CDR3 has 15 amino acids. Germline CDR1 MNHEY, CDR2 SVGAGI. The CDR3 sequence: CASSYSGGLGYEQYF. CDR3 DNA sequence: TGTGCCAGCAGTTACTCGGGAGGCCTGGGATACGAGCAGTACTTC.

The chain recombines TRBV4-2 with TRBJ1-1; 7 bases are shared with TRBD1. Germline CDR1 reads LGHNA; CDR2 reads YNFKEQ. V trimming: 0 bases; J trimming: 2 bases; junction bases outside the gene matches: 6. The CDR3 has 16 amino acids. The CDR3 nucleotides are TGTGCCAGCAGCCAAGATCCACAGGGGTTAAACACTGAAGCTTTCTTT. This encodes CASSQDPQGLNTEAFF.

The chain carries TRBV19 and TRBJ1-2, with D uncertain. Germline assignment: CDR1 LNHDA and CDR2 SQIVND (reference sequence). The CDR3 covers 14 residues. V shed 3 bases and J shed 6 bases, with 14 bases lying between them. CDR3 loop: CASSILTSPHGYTF. The CDR3, as DNA: TGTGCCAGTAGTATTCTGACTTCTCCGCATGGCTACACCTTC. The full variable domain, with the rest looked up from reference TRBV19 and TRBJ1-2, is DGGITQSPKYLFRKEGQNVTLSCEQNLNHDAMYWYRQDPGQGLRLIYYSQIVNDFQKGDIAEGYSVSREKKESFPLTVTSAQKNPTAFYLCASSILTSPHGYTFGSGTRLTVV.

The chain is built from TRBV2 and TRBJ1-3; unclear D gene. There are 13 residues in the CDR3. The germline V and J ends were trimmed by 7 bases and 2 bases, with 9 bases remaining between them. From germline, CDR1 is SNHLY and CDR2 FYNNEI. The CDR3 is CASNTNPGNTIYF. CDR3 bases: TGTGCCAGCAACACCAACCCTGGAAACACCATATATTTT.

This chain connects TRBV4-2 to TRBJ1-1; D unresolved. This CDR3 comprises 14 residues. Looked up from germline, CDR1 is LGHNA and CDR2 is YNFKEQ. The V and J ends lost 1 base and 0 bases respectively, with 6 bases between them. The CDR3 is CASSQADMNTEAFF. The CDR3 DNA is TGTGCCAGCAGCCAAGCAGACATGAACACTGAAGCTTTCTTT.

Only a few counts were recorded for this clone. The chain links TRBV6-6 to TRBJ1-4; TRBD1 matches 10 bases. After removal of 6 bases from V and 8 bases from J, the junction contained 9 bases not matched to a gene. The CDR3 runs to 15 residues. Germline V gene sequence: CDR1 MNHNY, CDR2 SVGAGI (reference sequence). The CDR3 DNA reads as TGTGCCAGCAGCCGCGACAGGGGGCGAGGGGAAAAACTGTTTTTT. It is translated as CASSRDRGRGEKLFF.

V usage is TRBV29-1 and J usage is TRBJ2-3; 10 positions match TRBD2. This CDR3 is 17 amino acids long. Unmatched junction bases numbered 11, after V lost 5 bases and J lost 0 bases. From germline, CDR1 is SQVTM and CDR2 ANQGSEA. CDR3 protein: CSVTLAGTSPSTDTQYF. The CDR3 DNA is TGCAGCGTTACACTAGCGGGGACTTCCCCTAGCACAGATACGCAGTATTTT.

This clone was seen once. This chain uses TRBV29-1 with TRBJ1-1, with a possible D match to TRBD1 (5 bases). The germline gives CDR1 SQVTM, CDR2 ANQGSEA. V lost 4 bases and J 8 bases, leaving 11 bases between the germline ends. The length of the CDR3 is 11 residues. The CDR3 protein is CSVGGTGEAFF. CDR3 coding DNA: TGCAGCGTTGGTGGGACTGGCGAAGCTTTCTTT. Combining the CDR3 with reference TRBV29-1 and TRBJ1-1 gives the whole variable domain SAVISQKPSRDICQRGTSLTIQCQVDSQVTMMFWYRQQPGQSLTLIATANQGSEATYESGFVIDKFPISRPNLTFSTLTVSNMSPEDSSIYLCSVGGTGEAFFGQGTRLTVV.

The CDR3 loop reads CASSSGQGWHTQYF. CDR3 bases: TGTGCCAGTAGTTCGGGACAGGGGTGGCATACGCAGTATTTT. This chain connects TRBV19 to TRBJ2-3, with 10 positions matching TRBD1. The germline V gene has CDR1 LNHDA and CDR2 SQIVND (reference sequence). After removal of 5 bases from V and 7 bases from J, the junction contained 6 bases not matched to a gene. This CDR3 is 14 amino acids long.

V gene TRBV7-6 combines with J gene TRBJ2-7, with D maybe TRBD1 (5 bases). Deletions cut 5 bases from V and 6 bases from J, with 11 bases between. CDR1 and CDR2 (germline): SGHVS, FNYEAQ. CDR3 length: 12 amino acids. Written as DNA, the CDR3 is TGTGCCAGCAGCCCCAGGGTCGGCGAGCAGTACTTC. Its translation is CASSPRVGEQYF.

A remark on this clone: The sample contains more than one DNA sequence encoding this CDR3. The chain has TRBV5-4 and TRBJ2-3, with TRBD2 identical over 9 bases. The junction had 5 bases not matched to a gene; V was cut back by 3 bases and J by 6 bases. The CDR3 length is 14 residues. The germline gives CDR1 SGHNT, CDR2 YYREEE (reference sequence). CDR3 region: CASSSTSGGDTQYF. In DNA, the CDR3 is TGTGCCAGCAGCTCGACTAGCGGTGGTGATACGCAGTATTTT.

J is TRBJ2-5 and V is TRBV6-6, with D perhaps matching TRBD1 (6 bases). Germline CDR1 is MNHNY and CDR2 is SVGAGI (reference sequence). V lost 0 bases to trimming and J lost 2 bases, with 7 bases between them. The CDR3 covers 14 residues. The CDR3 DNA reads TGTGCCAGCAGTTACTCGAGGGGGCAAGAGACCCAGTACTTC. Its translation: CASSYSRGQETQYF.

The V call is TRBV4-2, the J call TRBJ1-1; TRBD1 might be the D (6 bases). V shed 2 bases and J shed 1 base, with 23 bases lying between them. There are 19 residues in the CDR3. Germline values: CDR1 LGHNA, CDR2 YNFKEQ. CDR3 sequence (DNA): TGTGCCAGCAGCCAAAAAAACCTCCCCCGGGACACCGAGAACACTGAAGCTTTCTTT. Its protein product is CASSQKNLPRDTENTEAFF.

In its sample, this clone was seen a few times. The chain joins TRBV18 to TRBJ2-6; D might be TRBD2 (6 bases). CDR1 is KGHSH, CDR2 LQKENI, per germline. The CDR3 is 15 amino acids. Trimming took off 3 bases at V and 2 bases at J, with 8 bases between the two ends. The chain's CDR3 is CASSPGGPGANVLTF. CDR3 DNA: TGTGCCAGCTCACCGGGGGGTCCTGGGGCCAACGTCCTGACTTTC.

J is TRBJ1-5 and V is TRBV7-9, with a weak D call TRBD1 (5 bases). Germline V CDR1 and CDR2: SEHNR, FQNEAQ (reference sequence). The CDR3 spans 13 residues. V dropped 0 bases and J dropped 5 bases, with 5 bases sitting between them. The CDR3 here is CASSLAGDQPQHF. DNA of the CDR3: TGTGCCAGCAGCTTAGCAGGGGATCAGCCCCAGCATTTT.

With regard to this clone: The same CDR3 arises from other DNA sequences in this sample as well. The chain has TRBV11-2 and TRBJ1-1; possibly TRBD1 for D (5 bases). Trimming cost V 3 bases and J 2 bases, with 7 bases left between them. The CDR3 has 13 amino acids. Germline CDR1 and CDR2: SGHAT and FQNNGV. In DNA form, the CDR3 reads TGTGCCAGCAGCTTCAGGGTAAACACTGAAGCTTTCTTT. It specifies CASSFRVNTEAFF. The full variable domain, rest sourced from reference TRBV11-2 and TRBJ1-1, is EAGVAQSPRYKIIEKRQSVAFWCNPISGHATLYWYQQILGQGPKLLIQFQNNGVVDDSQLPKDRFSAERLKGVDSTLKIQPAKLEDSAVYLCASSFRVNTEAFFGQGTRLTVV.

The chain has TRBV30 and TRBJ1-2; D unclear. Germline CDR1 GTSNPN, CDR2 SVGIG (reference sequence). The CDR3 consists of 13 residues. Trimming took 3 bases from V and 2 from J, leaving 10 bases between them. The CDR3 region has the DNA TGTGCCTGGAGCAAGGACTTCAACTATGGCTACACCTTC. It yields the protein CAWSKDFNYGYTF.

This chain uses TRBV5-1 with TRBJ2-3; the D gene is possibly TRBD2 (6 bases). The V and J ends lost 5 bases and 2 bases respectively, with 9 bases between them. From germline, CDR1 is SGHRS and CDR2 YFSETQ. The CDR3 sequence is 13 residues long. CDR3 in amino acids: CASRAGITDTQYF. For the CDR3, the DNA is TGCGCCAGCAGGGCGGGAATCACAGATACGCAGTATTTT.

In this sample, this clone turned up a few times. The rearrangement uses TRBV6-5 and TRBJ1-4; no clear D gene. Germline-derived CDR1 and CDR2 are MNHEY and SVGAGI. Trimming removed 7 bases from V and 5 bases from J, with 14 bases in between. The CDR3 sequence is 14 residues long. The CDR3 DNA reads TGTGCCAGCACTTCCATAACAGCAAATGAAAAACTGTTTTTT. Translated, it gives CASTSITANEKLFF.

The chain combines TRBV2 with TRBJ1-2; 7 nucleotides align to TRBD1. The V segment lost 6 bases and the J segment 7 bases; nucleotides outside the gene matches: 8. The germline V gene encodes CDR1 SNHLY and CDR2 FYNNEI. The CDR3 runs to 13 residues. The CDR3 DNA reads as TGTGCCAGCAGCGTCGGACAGGAGCTTGGCTACACCTTC. This encodes CASSVGQELGYTF.

The V gene is TRBV7-9, the J gene TRBJ2-2, with D unresolved. V lost 0 bases, J lost 6 bases, and 8 bases lay in between. The CDR3 has 14 amino acids. CDR1 and CDR2 from the germline V gene are SEHNR and FQNEAQ (reference sequence). The CDR3 DNA sequence: TGTGCCAGCAGCTTAGCCGCCGCGGCCGGGGAGCTGTTTTTT. Amino acids: CASSLAAAAGELFF.

The rearrangement joins TRBV5-1 to TRBJ2-5; 9 positions agree with TRBD1. The J call may be faulty, since TRBJ2-7 better matches the DNA end. The length of the CDR3 is 15 residues. Germline lookup yields CDR1 SGHRS and CDR2 YFSETQ. In DNA, the CDR3 is TGCGCCAGCAGAATTATCTCCGGACAGGGGCACGAGCAGTACTTC. This translates into CASRIISGQGHEQYF.

This clone was picked up a small number of times. This sequence joins TRBV6-1 and TRBJ2-5; 8 bases fit TRBD1. Looked up from germline, CDR1 is MNHNS and CDR2 is SASEGT. V shed 5 bases and J 5 bases; nucleotides not matched to a gene: 10. There are 15 residues in the CDR3. The CDR3 region is CASSLSRTGRETQYF. The CDR3 DNA sequence: TGTGCCAGCAGTCTTTCTAGGACAGGGAGGGAGACCCAGTACTTC.

This sequence joins TRBV7-3 and TRBJ2-3, with 9 bases identical to TRBD1. CDR1 is SGHTA and CDR2 is FQGTGA in the germline V gene. The CDR3 is made up of 13 amino acids. V gave up 5 bases and J gave up 9 bases; unmatched junction bases: 6. The CDR3 DNA is TGTGCCAGCAGCCCCGTCGGACAGGGGACGCAGTATTTT. Protein product: CASSPVGQGTQYF.

CDR3 nucleotides: TGTGCCAGCAGCCAAGAGGGCCAGAGCTCCTACAATGAGCAGTTCTTC. Amino acids: CASSQEGQSSYNEQFF. The rearrangement joins TRBV4-2 to TRBJ2-1, with no clear D. The V gene lost 0 bases and the J gene lost 0 bases, with 9 bases spanning the gap. The CDR3 is 16 residues long. The germline CDR1 and CDR2 sequences are LGHNA and YNFKEQ.

This clone appeared once. The chain is built from TRBV2 and TRBJ1-4, with D perhaps TRBD1 (6 bases). V lost 10 bases to trimming and J lost 5 bases, with 14 bases between them. In germline, CDR1 is SNHLY, CDR2 FYNNEI. The CDR3 consists of 13 residues. CDR3 loop: CATRTGNNEKLFF. The CDR3 nucleotides are TGTGCCACCCGAACAGGGAACAATGAAAAACTGTTTTTT.

The chain has TRBV4-3 and TRBJ1-3; no clear D gene. V shed 0 bases and J shed 8 bases, with 11 bases lying between them. This CDR3 has 14 residues. Germline lookup yields CDR1 LGHNA and CDR2 YSLEER. This chain's CDR3 is CASSQDKAGDTIYF. The CDR3 DNA reads TGCGCCAGCAGCCAAGATAAGGCCGGGGACACCATATATTTT.

The chain employs TRBV6-6 and TRBJ1-3, with TRBD1 as a possible D gene (6 bases). The ends were cut back, 8 bases at V and 2 bases at J, with 10 bases in the middle. Germline V lookup: CDR1 MNHNY, CDR2 SVGAGI (reference sequence). The CDR3 loop spans 13 amino acids. CDR3 DNA sequence: TGTGCCAGCCGAGAGGGGGCTGGAAACACCATATATTTT. Its protein product is CASREGAGNTIYF.